Below are 9 T cell receptor beta chains sequenced from a single sample in a study of T cell repertoires in cytomegalovirus infection. From the reads, TCRdb called clonotypes with MiXCR, one entry per CDR3 protein. Found here are hundreds of thousands of distinct CDR3 sequences, 15% to 20% of them singletons; the top ten hold about 11%. The material sequenced was PBMCs. Every receptor here comes from a human donor in good health (CMV status not recorded). Some clones in this sample may be carry-over from other donors' samples.

This clonotype appeared a few times. The genes are TRBV28 and TRBJ1-2; 7 bases are a match to TRBD1. In germline, CDR1 is MDHEN, CDR2 SYDVKM. The ends lost 4 bases at V and 3 bases at J; junction bases unmatched: 29. The CDR3 consists of 22 residues. CDR3: CASSSIKTGMVFMSHPHYGYTF. The CDR3 coding sequence is TGTGCCAGCAGTTCGATCAAGACAGGGATGGTCTTCATGTCCCACCCCCACTATGGCTACACCTTC.

The chain has TRBV2 and TRBJ1-5; the D gene is possibly TRBD1 (6 bases). Trimming took off 8 bases at V and 3 bases at J, with 14 bases between the two ends. The CDR3 length is 14 residues. Per germline, CDR1 SNHLY and CDR2 FYNNEI. As DNA, the CDR3 is TGTGCCAGCGCAAGACAGGTTGTCAATCAGCCCCAGCATTTT. This sequence encodes CASARQVVNQPQHF.

This clonotype came up many times. The chain carries TRBV4-1 and TRBJ2-2, with D uncertain. Germline values: CDR1 MGHRA, CDR2 YSYEKL. There are 16 residues in the CDR3. Trimming took off 5 bases at V and 3 bases at J, with 16 bases between the two ends. The CDR3 region has the DNA TGCGCCAGCAGCGTTCCCTGGGCAGTTCACACCGGGGAGCTGTTTTTT. Protein sequence: CASSVPWAVHTGELFF.

This chain links TRBV5-4 with TRBJ2-7, with D unclear. Germline-derived CDR1 and CDR2 are SGHNT and YYREEE (reference sequence). The ends were cut back, 4 bases at V and 3 bases at J, with 5 bases in the middle. The CDR3 covers 11 residues. Here the CDR3 reads CASSQNYEQYF. The CDR3 DNA is TGTGCCAGCAGCCAGAACTACGAGCAGTACTTC.

This clonotype was seen at least ten times. The V gene is TRBV24-1, the J gene TRBJ2-3; TRBD2 might be the D (5 bases). Germline V gives CDR1 KGHDR, CDR2 SFDVKD. The V and J ends lost 4 bases and 2 bases respectively, with 6 bases between them. CDR3 size: 13 residues. The CDR3 region has the DNA TGTGCCACCAGTGAGGACTCCACAGATACGCAGTATTTT. The encoded protein is CATSEDSTDTQYF.

This clonotype was counted a few times. V is TRBV28 and J is TRBJ1-4, with a tentative D call TRBD1 (5 bases). Trimming pared 6 bases from V and 12 bases from J, leaving 26 bases between. CDR1 is MDHEN, CDR2 SYDVKM, per germline. The CDR3 has 16 residues. For the CDR3, the DNA is TGTGCCAGCAGCTATGGGACGGGCTGGGTATCCCTTGAACTGTTTTTT. This encodes CASSYGTGWVSLELFF.

There are many counts of this clonotype. The chain's CDR3 is CASRLRASGGATDTQYF. Here the CDR3 DNA reads TGTGCCAGCAGGCTAAGGGCTAGCGGGGGGGCCACAGATACGCAGTATTTT. J is TRBJ2-3 and V is TRBV7-2; 12 nucleotides align to TRBD2. This CDR3 comprises 17 residues. Germline-derived CDR1 and CDR2 are SGHTA and FQGNSA. V dropped 6 bases and J dropped 2; count of bases not matched to a gene: 9.

This clonotype was recorded at least ten times. The rearrangement uses TRBV7-2 and TRBJ2-3; 11 nucleotides match TRBD2. The CDR3 covers 15 residues. CDR1 is SGHTA, CDR2 FQGNSA, per germline. Trimming cost V 6 bases and J 6 bases; bases outside gene matches: 8. The CDR3 DNA sequence: TGTGCCAGCAGTAGCGGGGGGGCGACCGGGGATACGCAGTATTTT. This sequence encodes CASSSGGATGDTQYF. The variable domain in full, completed from reference TRBV7-2 and TRBJ2-3, reads GAGVSQSPSNKVTEKGKDVELRCDPISGHTALYWYRQSLGQGLEFLIYFQGNSAPDKSGLPSDRFSAERTGGSVSTLTIQRTQQEDSAVYLCASSSGGATGDTQYFGPGTRLTVL.

The V and J genes are TRBV12-5 and TRBJ1-3; the D gene is possibly TRBD1 (6 bases). Trimming took off 0 bases at V and 0 bases at J, with 18 bases between the two ends. The CDR3 has 19 amino acids. CDR1 is LGHNT, CDR2 FRNRAP, per germline. The DNA of the CDR3 is TGTGCTAGTGGTTTGGTACTGGGACAAGCGACGAGCTCTGGAAACACCATATATTTT. Its protein product is CASGLVLGQATSSGNTIYF.